This is a list of T cell receptor beta chains from one sample in a study of shared clonotypes between healthy human individuals. Sequencing was performed with immunoSEQ multiplex PCR; in TCRdb, only in-frame clones are kept and a portion is missing. The sample consists of 400,000 or so clones, 96% of them appearing once. Sequences were obtained from memory CD8+ T cells sorted from blood. These receptors were taken from a man aged 25-45 years in good health. CDR3s include the opening cysteine and the closing phenylalanine or tryptophan. The D gene is left open where the match is weak.

j_call cdr3_length d_call v_call cdr3_aa
TRBJ2-1 13 - TRBV5-4 CASSRQVDNEQFF
TRBJ2-3 14 - TRBV6-9 CASSYFPSTDTQYF
TRBJ1-3 13 - TRBV19 CASTGLSGNTIYF
TRBJ2-2 15 TRBD2 TRBV7-3 CASSGGSSNTGELFF
TRBJ2-7 15 TRBD2 TRBV5-1 CASKSVAGSPGEQYF
TRBJ1-5 13 - TRBV6-6 CASSWQGNQPQHF
TRBJ1-2 14 - TRBV28 CASTPLGFPFGYTF
TRBJ2-7 13 - TRBV2 CASSERDLYEQYF
TRBJ2-1 13 TRBD2 TRBV9 CASSGTSRAEQFF
TRBJ1-2 12 - TRBV14 CASSQDWYGYTF
TRBJ2-3 15 - TRBV7-9 CASSPRREGEDTQYF
TRBJ1-5 12 - TRBV28 CASVGGNQPQHF
TRBJ1-5 16 TRBD1 TRBV7-8 CASSLDRGLLNQPQHF
TRBJ1-3 15 TRBD1 TRBV10-3 CAISRQGDSGNTIYF
TRBJ1-1 18 - TRBV23-1 CASSQSSVGAEMNTEAFF
TRBJ2-7 13 TRBD1 TRBV28 CASSLGQLYEQYF
TRBJ2-5 14 - TRBV28 CASTPEGQQETQYF
TRBJ1-5 17 - TRBV19 CASSIWPGPDSNQPQHF
TRBJ2-2 15 TRBD1 TRBV11-3 CASSFGSGGAGELFF
TRBJ1-4 13 TRBD1 TRBV2 CASNRQGSEKLFF
TRBJ1-1 15 - TRBV7-9 CASSLFRGVDTEAFF
TRBJ2-3 12 - TRBV9 CASSAPTDTQYF
TRBJ2-1 17 TRBD1 TRBV10-3 CAISALGTGEGYNEQFF
TRBJ2-3 17 TRBD2 TRBV18 CASSTGLAGGPGDTQYF
TRBJ1-2 12 - TRBV28 CASGLRVYGYTF
TRBJ2-3 15 TRBD1 TRBV19 CASSALTGGADTQYF
TRBJ2-7 19 TRBD2 TRBV6-4 CARIHSGTSGSPSSYEQYF
TRBJ2-7 15 - TRBV6-5 CASSYSSSPSYEQYF
TRBJ1-5 13 - TRBV19 CASSSYFNQPQHF
TRBJ2-1 12 TRBD1 TRBV7-9 CASSFQGEGQFF
TRBJ1-5 14 - TRBV11-2 CASSLGQSNQPQHF
TRBJ2-3 16 TRBD2 TRBV27 CASSFSGLAVTDTQYF
TRBJ2-3 17 TRBD2 TRBV5-4 CASSLASGSIRTDTQYF
TRBJ2-7 17 - TRBV5-1 CASSVTGTSPSPNEQYF
TRBJ2-5 14 - TRBV11-1 CASSFGRFQETQYF
TRBJ2-5 10 - TRBV20-1 CSARGATQYF
TRBJ2-7 11 - TRBV10-3 CAISDSYEQYF
TRBJ2-5 13 - TRBV2 CASSWRGQETQYF
TRBJ1-5 13 - TRBV2 CASSPGGNQPQHF
TRBJ1-4 14 - TRBV6-5 CASSVGPTNEKLFF
TRBJ2-1 13 - TRBV27 CASSLSNYNEQFF
TRBJ2-5 14 - TRBV18 CASSQSTGMETQYF
TRBJ1-1 18 TRBD1 TRBV7-8 CASSLLLGQGGYFTEAFF
TRBJ2-2 18 - TRBV5-1 CASSLDGRLGLFAGELFF
TRBJ1-1 13 - TRBV7-3 CASSIDRNTEAFF
TRBJ1-2 14 - TRBV7-9 CASSLDAANYGYTF
TRBJ2-3 17 TRBD2 TRBV2 CASTIDEREGPTDTQYF
TRBJ2-7 14 TRBD2 TRBV13 CASSTSGPSYEQYF